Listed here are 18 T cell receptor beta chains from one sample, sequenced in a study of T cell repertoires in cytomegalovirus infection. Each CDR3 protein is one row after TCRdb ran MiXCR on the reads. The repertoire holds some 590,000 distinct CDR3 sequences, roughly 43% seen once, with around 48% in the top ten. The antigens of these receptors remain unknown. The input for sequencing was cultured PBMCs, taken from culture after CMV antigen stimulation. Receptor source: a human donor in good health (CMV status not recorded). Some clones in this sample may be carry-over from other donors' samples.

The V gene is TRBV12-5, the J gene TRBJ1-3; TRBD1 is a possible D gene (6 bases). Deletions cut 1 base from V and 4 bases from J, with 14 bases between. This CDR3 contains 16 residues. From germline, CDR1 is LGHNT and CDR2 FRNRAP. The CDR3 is CASGLAPQGSGNTIYF. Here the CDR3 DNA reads TGTGCTAGTGGTTTGGCCCCCCAGGGGTCGGGAAACACCATATATTTT.

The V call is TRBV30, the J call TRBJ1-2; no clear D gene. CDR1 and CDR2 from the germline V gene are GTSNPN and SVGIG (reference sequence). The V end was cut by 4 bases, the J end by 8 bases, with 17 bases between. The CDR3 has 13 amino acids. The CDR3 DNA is TGTGCCTGGACCCCCGACCTATTTCGCGGCTACACCTTC. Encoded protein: CAWTPDLFRGYTF. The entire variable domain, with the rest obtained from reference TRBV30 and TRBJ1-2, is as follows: SQTIHQWPATLVQPVGSPLSLECTVEGTSNPNLYWYRQAAGRGLQLLFYSVGIGQISSEVPQNLSASRPQDRQFILSSKKLLLSDSGFYLCAWTPDLFRGYTFGSGTRLTVV.

The CDR3 loop is CSAREGGGLQVGNEQFF. The CDR3 bases are TGCAGTGCTAGAGAAGGGGGTGGTCTCCAAGTTGGCAATGAGCAGTTCTTC. This rearrangement joins TRBV20-1 to TRBJ2-1; TRBD1 is a possible D gene (6 bases). V lost 0 bases and J lost 6, with 21 bases in between. The CDR3 is 17 amino acids. Germline V lookup: CDR1 DFQATT, CDR2 SNEGSKA (reference sequence).

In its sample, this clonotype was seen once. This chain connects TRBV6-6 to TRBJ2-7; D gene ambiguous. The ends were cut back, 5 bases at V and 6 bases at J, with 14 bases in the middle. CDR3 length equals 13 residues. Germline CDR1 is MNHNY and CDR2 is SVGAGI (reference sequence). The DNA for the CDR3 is TGTGCCAGCAGTCGCATCGGAGAGACCGAGCAGTACTTC. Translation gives CASSRIGETEQYF.

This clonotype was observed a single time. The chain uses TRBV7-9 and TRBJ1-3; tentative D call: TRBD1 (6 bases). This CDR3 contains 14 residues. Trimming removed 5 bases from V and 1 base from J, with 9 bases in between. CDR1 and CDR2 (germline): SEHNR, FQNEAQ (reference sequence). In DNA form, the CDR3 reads TGTGCCAGCAGCGGGAGGGGGTCTGGAAACACCATATATTTT. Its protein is CASSGRGSGNTIYF.

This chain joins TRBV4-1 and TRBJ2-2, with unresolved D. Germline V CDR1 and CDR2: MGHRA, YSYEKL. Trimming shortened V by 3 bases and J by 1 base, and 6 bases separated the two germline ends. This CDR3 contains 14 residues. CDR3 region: CASSHLMNTGELFF. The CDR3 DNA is TGCGCCAGCAGCCACCTAATGAACACCGGGGAGCTGTTTTTT.

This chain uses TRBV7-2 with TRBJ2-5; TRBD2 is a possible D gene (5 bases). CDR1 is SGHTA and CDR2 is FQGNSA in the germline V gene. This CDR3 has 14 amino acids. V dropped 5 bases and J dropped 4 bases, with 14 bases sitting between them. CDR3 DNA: TGTGCCAGCAGCCCCCCCCCTAGCCCAGAGACCCAGTACTTC. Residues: CASSPPPSPETQYF.

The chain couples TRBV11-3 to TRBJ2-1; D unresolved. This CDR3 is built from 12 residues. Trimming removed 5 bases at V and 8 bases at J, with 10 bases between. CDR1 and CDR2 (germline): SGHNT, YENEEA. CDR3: CASSPNRDEQFF. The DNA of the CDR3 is TGTGCCAGCAGCCCTAATCGCGATGAGCAGTTCTTC.

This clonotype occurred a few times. The CDR3 DNA sequence: TGTGCCAGCAGCTTCCCCAAACCGGGACTAGCGGGGCACACAGATACGCAGTATTTT. It yields the protein CASSFPKPGLAGHTDTQYF. V is TRBV7-2 and J is TRBJ2-3, with 13 bases matching TRBD2. J gave up 2 bases and V 3 bases, and 11 bases lay outside the gene matches. The V gene's germline CDR1 is SGHTA and CDR2 FQGNSA. The CDR3 is 19 residues long.

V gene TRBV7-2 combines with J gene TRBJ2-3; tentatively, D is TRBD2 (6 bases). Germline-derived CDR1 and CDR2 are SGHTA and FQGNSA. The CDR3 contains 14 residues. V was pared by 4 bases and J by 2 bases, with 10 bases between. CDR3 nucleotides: TGTGCCAGCAGCTCTAGCGACGCCACAGATACGCAGTATTTT. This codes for CASSSSDATDTQYF.

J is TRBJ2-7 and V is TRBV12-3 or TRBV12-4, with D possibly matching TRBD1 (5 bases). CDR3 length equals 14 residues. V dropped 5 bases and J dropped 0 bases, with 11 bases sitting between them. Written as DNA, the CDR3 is TGTGCCAGCAGTCTACAGGCGAGCTCCTACGAGCAGTACTTC. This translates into CASSLQASSYEQYF.

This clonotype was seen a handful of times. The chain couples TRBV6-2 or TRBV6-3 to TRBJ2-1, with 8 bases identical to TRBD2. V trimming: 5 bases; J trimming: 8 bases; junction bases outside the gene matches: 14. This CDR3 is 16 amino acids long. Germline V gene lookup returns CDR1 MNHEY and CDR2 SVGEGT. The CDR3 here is CASSRTLAGIMDEQFF. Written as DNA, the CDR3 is TGTGCCAGCAGTCGAACCTTAGCGGGAATCATGGATGAGCAGTTCTTC.

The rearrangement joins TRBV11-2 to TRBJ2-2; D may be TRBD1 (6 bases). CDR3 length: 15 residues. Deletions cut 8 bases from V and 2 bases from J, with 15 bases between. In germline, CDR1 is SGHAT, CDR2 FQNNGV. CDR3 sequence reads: CASPPGTRNTGELFF. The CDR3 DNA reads TGTGCCAGCCCCCCAGGGACAAGAAACACCGGGGAGCTGTTTTTT. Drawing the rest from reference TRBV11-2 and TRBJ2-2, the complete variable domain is EAGVAQSPRYKIIEKRQSVAFWCNPISGHATLYWYQQILGQGPKLLIQFQNNGVVDDSQLPKDRFSAERLKGVDSTLKIQPAKLEDSAVYLCASPPGTRNTGELFFGEGSRLTVL.

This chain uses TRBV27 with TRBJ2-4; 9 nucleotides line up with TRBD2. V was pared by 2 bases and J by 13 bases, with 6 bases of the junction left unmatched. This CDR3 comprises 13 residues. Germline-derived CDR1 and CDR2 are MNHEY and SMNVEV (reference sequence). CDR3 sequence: CASSLKTSGAQYF. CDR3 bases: TGTGCCAGCAGTTTAAAGACTAGCGGAGCACAGTACTTC.

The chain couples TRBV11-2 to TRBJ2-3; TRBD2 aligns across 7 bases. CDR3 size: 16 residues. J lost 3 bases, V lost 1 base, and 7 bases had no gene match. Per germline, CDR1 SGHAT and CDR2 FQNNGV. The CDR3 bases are TGTGCCAGCAGCTTAGGTTTACCGGGAGGAACAGATACGCAGTATTTT. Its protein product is CASSLGLPGGTDTQYF.

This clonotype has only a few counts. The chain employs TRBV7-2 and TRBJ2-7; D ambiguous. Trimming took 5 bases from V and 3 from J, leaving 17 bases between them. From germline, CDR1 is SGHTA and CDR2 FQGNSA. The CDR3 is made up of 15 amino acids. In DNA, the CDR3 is TGTGCCAGCAGCCATATCCGAACAGCACGCTACGAGCAGTACTTC. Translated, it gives CASSHIRTARYEQYF.

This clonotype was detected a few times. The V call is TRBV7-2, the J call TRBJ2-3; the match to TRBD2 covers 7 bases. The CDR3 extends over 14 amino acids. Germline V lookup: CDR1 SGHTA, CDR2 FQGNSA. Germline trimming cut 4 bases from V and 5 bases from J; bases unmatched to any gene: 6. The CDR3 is CASSWAGARDTQYF. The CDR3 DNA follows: TGTGCCAGCAGCTGGGCGGGAGCCAGAGATACGCAGTATTTT.

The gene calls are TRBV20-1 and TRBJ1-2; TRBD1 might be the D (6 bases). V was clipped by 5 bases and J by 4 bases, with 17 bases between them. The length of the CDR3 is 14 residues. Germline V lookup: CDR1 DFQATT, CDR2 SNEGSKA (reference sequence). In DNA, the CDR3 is TGCAGTGCTGATACTCAGGGGACTGGCTATGGCTACACCTTC. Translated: CSADTQGTGYGYTF.